A selection of T cell receptor beta chains follows, all from one sample in a study of control samples from healthy donors and cancer patients. Repertoires were generated with immunoSEQ multiplex PCR, while TCRdb's copy carries only in-frame clones and drops some. There are approximately 150,000 clones in the sample; around 92% occur only once, and approximately 2% lies in the top ten. Sequencing was done on a sample of blood. The receptors were sampled from a woman aged 40 to 49 in good health. The conserved cysteine and the conserved F or W are not part of the CDR3 here.

len,j_gene,v_gene,CDR3aa
11,TRBJ1-4,TRBV18,ASSRGRGEKLF
11,TRBJ1-5,TRBV6-5,ASMGGGDQPQH
12,TRBJ1-1,TRBV4-1,ASSQTGGGSEAF
12,TRBJ1-4,TRBV6-6,ASSYPPFREKLF
12,TRBJ1-2,TRBV6-5,ASSTWRGGDGYT
12,TRBJ1-1,TRBV10-3,AITEEGGTTEAF
13,TRBJ1-4,TRBV14,ASSPWTGVKEKLF
13,TRBJ1-1,TRBV6-5,ASSLTGIGAPEAF
9,TRBJ1-2,TRBV11-2,ASSLGYGYT
12,TRBJ1-1,TRBV6-5,ASSYTDRASEAF
12,TRBJ1-2,TRBV5-8,ASSLVGAGYGYT
13,TRBJ1-1,TRBV18,ASSRDRVRDTEAF
14,TRBJ1-4,TRBV4-2,ASSQDSPGAGEKLF
13,TRBJ2-3,TRBV6-2/TRBV6-3,ASSYLAGGTDTQY
13,TRBJ1-2,TRBV9,ASSSMTGGMGGYT
12,TRBJ2-1,TRBV9,ASSLAGELDEQF
13,TRBJ2-7,TRBV5-1,ASSRGRAVSYEQY
15,TRBJ1-1,TRBV6-2/TRBV6-3,ASSYSSGGGMNTEAF
14,TRBJ2-7,TRBV5-4,ASSSGGVVGTYEQY
13,TRBJ2-5,TRBV5-5,ASSNRDRVPETQY
9,TRBJ2-5,TRBV2,ASSVSETQY